This paragraph reports one T cell receptor beta chain. Germline-derived CDR1 and CDR2 are SGHTA and FQGTGA. After removal of 6 bases from V and 8 bases from J, the junction contained 7 bases not matched to a gene. The CDR3 runs 15 residues. The data are from a study of blood T cell repertoires in COVID-19. Study-wide context: COVID-19 samples, acute and convalescent, were from the United States, Italy and Spain. Nucleic acid was either cDNA or gDNA, and it came from T cells, B-cell-depleted T cells, or PBMCs.

In the source study's methods: Reference gene primer amplification in the assay estimated nucleated cell counts. Libraries were prepared by immunoSEQ multiplex PCR; TCRdb keeps only in-frame clonotypes and omits some of them. V and J calls and clone size are given by that table; D and trimming were obtained from the DNA. Of tens of thousands of clones listed, about nine tenths are singletons. This chain links TRBV7-3 with TRBJ2-1; 13 positions match TRBD2. The specimen was peripheral blood. The clonotype comes from a human donor in a cohort sampled during active COVID-19. The CDR3 DNA sequence: TGTGCCAGCAGGATCGGGACTAGCGGGATAGATGAGCAGTTCTTC. Its protein is CASRIGTSGIDEQFF. The whole variable domain, filled in from reference TRBV7-3 and TRBJ2-1, reads GAGVSQTPSNKVTEKGKYVELRCDPISGHTALYWYRQSLGQGPEFLIYFQGTGAADDSGLPNDRFFAVRPEGSVSTLKIQRTERGDSAVYLCASRIGTSGIDEQFFGPGTRLTVL.